This is a list of T cell receptor beta chains from one sample in a study of breast tumors, draining lymph nodes, adjacent tissues. TCRdb recomputed calls from the multiplex PCR reads with MiXCR, one row per CDR3 protein. The sample holds fewer than 85,000 distinct CDR3 sequences, roughly 19% seen once. The sequencing input was axillary lymph node tissue. Receptors originate from a female donor with breast cancer. Some clones in this sample may be carry-over from other donors' samples. Both conserved end residues are part of each CDR3. D genes are given only for firm matches. The size entry is marked missing in some rows and otherwise reads once, few, many or a size class.

v_call	j_call	d_call	clone_size	cdr3_length	cdr3_nt	cdr3_aa
TRBV30	TRBJ2-2	.	few	13	TGTGCCTGGAGTGGGACCACGGGCGGGGAGCTGTTTTTT	CAWSGTTGGELFF
TRBV6-6	TRBJ2-7	.	.	14	TGTGCCAGCACAAACTCCAGGGTTTCCTACGAGCAGTACTTC	CASTNSRVSYEQYF
TRBV7-3	TRBJ2-3	.	many	15	TGTGCCAGCAGCTTAAGGGGACGAGGCACAGATACGCAGTATTTT	CASSLRGRGTDTQYF
TRBV10-3	TRBJ2-7	TRBD2	many	12	TGTGCCATCAGTAATCGGGGGGACGAGCAGTACTTC	CAISNRGDEQYF
TRBV4-2	TRBJ2-5	.	many	14	TGTGCCAGCAGCCAAGCGGGGGCGCCAGAGACCCAGTACTTC	CASSQAGAPETQYF
TRBV27	TRBJ1-2	TRBD1	few	14	TGTGCCAGCAGAGCGGACAGGGTGGGTTATGGCTACACCTTC	CASRADRVGYGYTF
TRBV5-1	TRBJ2-5	TRBD1	many	15	TGCGCCAGCAGCTTGGGGACAGGGGGCATAGAGACCCAGTACTTC	CASSLGTGGIETQYF
TRBV4-3	TRBJ2-7	.	many	13	TGCGCCAGCAGCCACGAAGAGGGCAGCGAGCAGTACTTC	CASSHEEGSEQYF
TRBV7-8	TRBJ1-5	.	many	14	TGTGCCAGCAGCTTGAACAGGTTTGATCAGCCCCAGCATTTT	CASSLNRFDQPQHF
TRBV25-1	TRBJ1-3	TRBD1	many	14	TGTGCCAGCAGTCGGACAGGGACAGGAAACACCATATATTTT	CASSRTGTGNTIYF
TRBV5-1	TRBJ1-4	.	many	15	TGCGCCAGCAGCTGGGGGCTTATCGGGGATGAAAAACTGTTTTTT	CASSWGLIGDEKLFF
TRBV28	TRBJ2-7	.	.	16	TGTGCCAGCAGCCTCCCTGACATGCTGCTTGACTACGAGCAGTACTTC	CASSLPDMLLDYEQYF
TRBV11-3	TRBJ2-7	.	.	11	TGCGCCAGCAGCCCCTACTACGGGCAGTACTTC	CASSPYYGQYF
TRBV4-2	TRBJ1-1	.	.	15	TGTGCCAGCAGCCGGGACGGCGGGAAGGACACTGAAGCTTTCTTT	CASSRDGGKDTEAFF
TRBV28	TRBJ2-2	.	.	15	TGTGCCAGCAGTGCACCATTGGGGGTTTACGGGGAGCTGTTTTTT	CASSAPLGVYGELFF
TRBV18	TRBJ1-6	.	.	13	TGTGCCAGCTCCTTCCAGGTGGATTCACCCCTCCACTTT	CASSFQVDSPLHF
TRBV7-3	TRBJ2-3	TRBD2	many	15	TGTGCCAGCAGCGATAGCGGGAGGGCCCCAGATACGCAGTATTTT	CASSDSGRAPDTQYF
TRBV3-1	TRBJ2-2	TRBD1	many	14	TGTGCCAGCAGCCTACAGGGGGGCACCGGGGAGCTGTTTTTT	CASSLQGGTGELFF
TRBV5-6	TRBJ2-7	.	many	19	TGTGCCAGCAGCTTACTAGGGACAGCCGAGGCTGGGGGGGGATACGAGCAGTACTTC	CASSLLGTAEAGGGYEQYF
TRBV11-3	TRBJ2-5	.	many	13	TGTGCCAGCAGCTTTGGGAACCAAGAGACCCAGTACTTC	CASSFGNQETQYF
TRBV12-3/TRBV12-4	TRBJ2-3	TRBD2	many	16	TGTGCCAGCAGTTTGGAAGGACTAGCGGCTACAGATACGCAGTATTTT	CASSLEGLAATDTQYF
TRBV27	TRBJ2-7	.	.	14	TGTGCCAGCAGTTTTATCGGAAATTCCTACGAGCAGTGCTTC	CASSFIGNSYEQCF
TRBV4-1	TRBJ2-7	.	many	14	TGCGCCAGCAGCCAACCTACAGGGAACGACGAGCAGTACTTC	CASSQPTGNDEQYF
TRBV6-2/TRBV6-3	TRBJ1-1	TRBD1	.	15	TGTGCCAGCAGCCGGCGACAGGGTACCGGACTAGTAGCTTTCTTT	CASSRRQGTGLVAFF
TRBV19	TRBJ1-5	.	many	13	TGTGCCAGTAGTATTTCAGTCTATCAGCCCCAGCATTTT	CASSISVYQPQHF
TRBV6-1	TRBJ2-7	TRBD1	many	14	TGTGCCAGCATAGTACAGGGGTGGTCCTACGAGCAGTACTTC	CASIVQGWSYEQYF
TRBV10-3	TRBJ2-3	.	many	13	TGTGCCGTCGCATATAGGGGCACAGATACGCAGTATTTT	CAVAYRGTDTQYF
TRBV4-1	TRBJ2-7	TRBD2	many	15	TGCGCCAGCAGCCCTGGACTAGCGGGGGGCTACGAGCAGTACTTC	CASSPGLAGGYEQYF
TRBV5-1	TRBJ2-7	TRBD1	many	15	TGCGCCAGCAGCTCCGGGGACAGGGGGCTCTACGAGCAGTACTTC	CASSSGDRGLYEQYF
TRBV5-1	TRBJ2-1	.	.	20	TGCGCCAGCAGCCGGAGGGGGCAGGGGATAAGCGAAAGCTCCTACAATGGGCAGTTCTTC	CASSRRGQGISESSYNGQFF
TRBV3-1	TRBJ2-7	.	.	14	TGTGCCAGCAGTGGAACTGGCAGTTTCTACGAGCAGTACTTC	CASSGTGSFYEQYF
TRBV9	TRBJ2-7	TRBD2	many	15	TGTGCCAGCAGCGTGAGCATCGCGGGGGCCTACGAGCAGTACTTC	CASSVSIAGAYEQYF
TRBV7-8	TRBJ2-6	.	many	15	TGTGCCAGCAGCTCCCTCGGGGCTGGGGCCAACGTCCTGACTTTC	CASSSLGAGANVLTF
TRBV10-3	TRBJ2-1	.	many	11	TGTGCCATCAGTATCGGACAGGAGCAGTTCTTC	CAISIGQEQFF
TRBV4-3	TRBJ2-1	.	many	14	TGCGCCAGCAGCGAAAGATTGGCATGGGTTGAGCAGTTCTTC	CASSERLAWVEQFF
TRBV7-8	TRBJ2-5	.	many	13	TGTGCCAGCAGCTTAGTCAGCCAAGAGACCCAGTACTTC	CASSLVSQETQYF
TRBV6-1	TRBJ2-7	.	.	14	TGTGCCAGCAGTGAAAAGTGGGACGGGTGCGAGCAGTGCTTC	CASSEKWDGCEQCF
TRBV4-3	TRBJ2-3	.	many	15	TGCGCCAGCAGCCAAGTTGGTGGTGGCACAGATACGCAGTATTTT	CASSQVGGGTDTQYF
TRBV7-2	TRBJ1-2	TRBD1	many	15	TGTGCCAGCAGTCTTACTGGACAGGCTGAAGGGGGCTACACCTTC	CASSLTGQAEGGYTF
TRBV20-1	TRBJ2-3	TRBD2	many	14	TGCAGTGCGCACCTTAGCGGGATCACAGATACGCAGTATTTT	CSAHLSGITDTQYF
TRBV28	TRBJ2-2	TRBD2	few	14	TGTGCCAGCAGGCCCCATCGGGGGGTCTTGGAGCTGTTTTTT	CASRPHRGVLELFF
TRBV7-2	TRBJ2-7	TRBD1	many	15	TGTGCCAGCAGCTCGTCCGGGACAGTTCCCTACGAGCAGTACTTC	CASSSSGTVPYEQYF
TRBV20-1	TRBJ2-7	.	once	14	TGCAGTGCTTTCGCCGGGACATCGGCCTACGAGCAGTACTTC	CSAFAGTSAYEQYF
TRBV10-1	TRBJ2-3	.	many	14	TGCGCCAGCAGTGAGTCGGTCGGCACAGATACGCAGTATTTT	CASSESVGTDTQYF
TRBV2	TRBJ2-2	TRBD2	.	16	TGTGCCAGCGGTGTGGTAGCGGGAGTTATCTCCGGGGAGCCGTTTTTT	CASGVVAGVISGEPFF
TRBV4-1	TRBJ2-1	TRBD2	many	17	TGCGCCAGCAGCCAAGAAGGGGAGGGCGTACCCTACAATGAGCAGTTCTTC	CASSQEGEGVPYNEQFF
TRBV6-6	TRBJ2-7	TRBD1	many	13	TGTGCCAGCAAACCCGGACAGGGAGGCGAGCAGTACTTC	CASKPGQGGEQYF
TRBV5-1	TRBJ2-3	TRBD1	many	15	TGCGCCAGCAGCTTACAGGGGATGGGGCCAGATACGCAGTATTTT	CASSLQGMGPDTQYF
TRBV3-1	TRBJ2-3	TRBD2	.	15	TGTGCCAGCAGCCCCCGACTAGCGGGAGGAGATACGCAGTATTTT	CASSPRLAGGDTQYF
TRBV3-1	TRBJ1-6	.	.	13	TGTGCCAGCAGCCAAGGGGGTAGACCACCCCTCCACTTT	CASSQGGRPPLHF
TRBV20-1	TRBJ1-1	.	.	13	TGCAGTGCTAGAGCCGATATCAACACTGAAGCTTTCTTT	CSARADINTEAFF
TRBV19	TRBJ1-5	.	.	17	TGTGCCAGTAGTGGGGGACCGGGACTCTATTTAACGCAGCCCCAGCATTTT	CASSGGPGLYLTQPQHF
TRBV27	TRBJ2-7	TRBD1	many	14	TGTGCCAGCAGTTTGGCGCAGGGGGTTTACGAGCAGTACTTC	CASSLAQGVYEQYF
TRBV19	TRBJ2-4	.	few	15	TGTGCCAGTAGTATATGGAGGGAGTCCAAGGGCATTCAGTACTTC	CASSIWRESKGIQYF
TRBV28	TRBJ2-7	.	many	12	TGTGCCAGCAGTACACCCCCGAGACAGCCGTACTTC	CASSTPPRQPYF
TRBV20-1	TRBJ2-3	TRBD2	many	15	TGCAGTGCTCCGACTAGCCCAGGAGCATCTAATACGCAGTATTTT	CSAPTSPGASNTQYF
TRBV5-1	TRBJ2-7	.	many	15	TGCGCCAGCAGCCCGAGGGGGGGAAGGTCCTACGAGCAGTACTTC	CASSPRGGRSYEQYF